Below are 26 T cell receptor beta chains sequenced from a single sample in a study of blood T cell repertoires in COVID-19. The data were produced by immunoSEQ multiplex PCR, yet TCRdb's version contains in-frame clones alone and is incomplete. The sample has a few hundred thousand clones; over 75% are singletons. Sequenced material: peripheral blood. These receptors were collected from a man aged 45-60 years with acute or convalescent COVID-19.

CDR3 protein: CASSAPGTDGYTF. The CDR3 coding sequence is TGTGCCAGCAGCGCGCCGGGGACAGATGGCTACACCTTC. This chain links TRBV9 with TRBJ1-2, with 7 bases matching TRBD1. Germline CDR1 is SGDLS and CDR2 is YYNGEE. The V segment lost 3 bases and the J segment 6 bases; nucleotides outside the gene matches: 5. This CDR3 comprises 13 residues. Full variable domain (rest looked up from reference TRBV9 and TRBJ1-2): DSGVTQTPKHLITATGQRVTLRCSPRSGDLSVYWYQQSLDQGLQFLIQYYNGEERAKGNILERFSAQQFPDLHSELNLSSLELGDSALYFCASSAPGTDGYTFGSGTRLTVV.

This chain links TRBV3-1 (or the pseudogene TRBV3-2) with TRBJ2-5; D may be TRBD1 (6 bases). The V and J ends lost 3 bases and 5 bases respectively, with 16 bases between them. Germline CDR1 is LGHDT and CDR2 is YNNKEL (reference sequence). CDR3 length equals 15 residues. The CDR3 spells CASSHSGHLGETQYF. In nucleotides, the CDR3 is TGTGCCAGCAGCCATTCGGGACACCTCGGGGAGACCCAGTACTTC.

This sequence joins TRBV5-1 and TRBJ2-2, with D perhaps TRBD2 (5 bases). Germline CDR1 reads SGHRS; CDR2 reads YFSETQ. CDR3 length equals 15 residues. The germline V and J ends were trimmed by 0 bases and 7 bases, with 13 bases remaining between them. This chain's CDR3 is CASSLAGEGVGELFF. The DNA of the CDR3 is TGCGCCAGCAGCTTGGCCGGCGAGGGTGTCGGGGAGCTGTTTTTT.

The V gene is TRBV14, the J gene TRBJ2-1; 8 bases match TRBD2. CDR1 SGHDN and CDR2 FVKESK come from the germline V gene. The CDR3 length is 16 residues. V was pared by 8 bases and J by 4 bases, with 13 bases of the junction left unmatched. The CDR3 coding sequence is TGTGCCAGCGCCGAAGCGGGGGCCAGCCGATACAATGAGCAGTTCTTC. The encoded protein is CASAEAGASRYNEQFF. The entire variable domain, with the rest obtained from reference TRBV14 and TRBJ2-1, is as follows: EAGVTQFPSHSVIEKGQTVTLRCDPISGHDNLYWYRRVMGKEIKFLLHFVKESKQDESGMPNNRFLAERTGGTYSTLKVQPAELEDSGVYFCASAEAGASRYNEQFFGPGTRLTVL.

CDR3 sequence (DNA): TGTGCCAGCAGCCAAGAGGAGACAGGGGTCGGTCTAGGCTACACCTTC. This gives the protein CASSQEETGVGLGYTF. The V and J genes are TRBV4-2 and TRBJ1-2, with 8 bases aligning to TRBD1. The J segment lost 8 bases and the V segment lost 0 bases, leaving 11 bases of the junction unmatched. Germline CDR1 LGHNA, CDR2 YNFKEQ. CDR3 length equals 16 residues.

V is TRBV5-1 and J is TRBJ2-7, with a tentative D call TRBD1 (6 bases). Trimming cost V 1 base and J 2 bases, with 13 bases left between them. Germline lookup yields CDR1 SGHRS and CDR2 YFSETQ. This CDR3 comprises 15 residues. The CDR3 region has the DNA TGCGCCAGCAGCTTGACTACAGGGAACCCCTACGAGCAGTACTTC. The encoded protein is CASSLTTGNPYEQYF.

The genes are TRBV5-1 and TRBJ1-3; no reliable D call. There are 16 residues in the CDR3. V was pared by 3 bases and J by 0 bases, with 13 bases between. The germline V gene encodes CDR1 SGHRS and CDR2 YFSETQ. CDR3 bases: TGCGCCAGCAGCTCGACGGAGCACTACTCTGGAAACACCATATATTTT. Encoded protein: CASSSTEHYSGNTIYF.

This clone has just one count. This chain connects TRBV4-1 to TRBJ1-2; 9 bases fit TRBD1. With 3 bases clipped from V and 4 bases from J, the junction kept 9 bases outside the gene matches. The CDR3 length is 16 residues. Looked up from germline, CDR1 is MGHRA and CDR2 is YSYEKL. The CDR3 DNA follows: TGCGCCAGCAGCCAGGGATCTACAGGGGGCGGCTATGGCTACACCTTC. This sequence encodes CASSQGSTGGGYGYTF.

CDR3 nucleotide sequence: TGCGCCAGCAGCCAATCCCGACAGGGGGCGGATGGCTACACCTTC. Translating gives CASSQSRQGADGYTF. The V and J genes are TRBV4-1 and TRBJ1-2, with 10 bases identical to TRBD1. This CDR3 region has 15 residues. Germline CDR1 MGHRA, CDR2 YSYEKL. With V trimmed by 2 bases and J by 6 bases, 6 bases remained unmatched.

The chain joins TRBV5-5 to TRBJ1-5; no clear D gene. V lost 0 bases to trimming and J lost 4 bases, with 11 bases between them. Germline V gene sequence: CDR1 SGHKS, CDR2 YYEKEE (reference sequence). The length of the CDR3 is 15 residues. CDR3 loop: CASSLVPQLNQPQHF. Here the CDR3 DNA reads TGTGCCAGCAGCTTGGTGCCCCAACTAAATCAGCCCCAGCATTTT. Drawing the rest from reference TRBV5-5 and TRBJ1-5, the complete variable domain is DAGVTQSPTHLIKTRGQQVTLRCSPISGHKSVSWYQQVLGQGPQFIFQYYEKEERGRGNFPDRFSARQFPNYSSELNVNALLLGDSALYLCASSLVPQLNQPQHFGDGTRLSIL.

This clone showed up just once. The chain has TRBV6-5 and TRBJ2-1, with 8 bases lining up with TRBD2. J gave up 4 bases and V 2 bases, and 7 bases lay outside the gene matches. The CDR3 length is 16 residues. Germline CDR1 and CDR2: MNHEY and SVGAGI. In DNA, the CDR3 is TGTGCCAGCAGTTACCGCGTTGGCGGGGGGTACAATGAGCAGTTCTTC. Protein product: CASSYRVGGGYNEQFF.

V and J are TRBV27 and TRBJ2-7, with a possible D match to TRBD1 (6 bases). The CDR3 spans 16 residues. From germline, CDR1 is MNHEY and CDR2 SMNVEV (reference sequence). V lost 2 bases to trimming and J lost 3 bases, with 17 bases between them. The CDR3 is CASSLVGTPTRYEQYF. CDR3 bases: TGTGCCAGCAGTTTAGTCGGGACACCTACTCGCTACGAGCAGTACTTC.

This chain uses TRBV13 with TRBJ2-4, with 7 bases identical to TRBD2. Trimming at V came to 0 bases and at J to 0 bases, leaving 8 bases not matched to a gene. CDR1 is PRHDT and CDR2 is FYEKMQ in the germline V gene (reference sequence). This CDR3 has 18 residues. The chain's CDR3 is CASSLGGEGRIAKNIQYF. CDR3 DNA sequence: TGTGCCAGCAGCTTAGGAGGGGAGGGTAGGATAGCCAAAAACATTCAGTACTTC. The full variable domain, rest sourced from reference TRBV13 and TRBJ2-4, is AAGVIQSPRHLIKEKRETATLKCYPIPRHDTVYWYQQGPGQDPQFLISFYEKMQSDKGSIPDRFSAQQFSDYHSELNMSSLELGDSALYFCASSLGGEGRIAKNIQYFGAGTRLSVL.

CDR3 coding DNA: TGTGCCAGTAGTATTGACGACACTGGAAACACCATATATTTT. Protein sequence: CASSIDDTGNTIYF. This chain joins TRBV19 and TRBJ1-3; D call uncertain. The germline gives CDR1 LNHDA, CDR2 SQIVND (reference sequence). This CDR3 spans 14 amino acids. Trimming shortened V by 3 bases and J by 2 bases, and 8 bases separated the two germline ends.

The CDR3 loop reads CASSGDRVGYEQYF. In nucleotides, the CDR3 is TGTGCCAGCTCAGGTGACAGGGTCGGCTACGAGCAGTACTTC. The rearrangement uses TRBV18 and TRBJ2-7, with 7 bases aligning to TRBD1. The trim removed 5 bases at V and 3 bases at J, leaving 7 bases unmatched. Germline V gives CDR1 KGHSH, CDR2 LQKENI. This CDR3 spans 14 amino acids.

CDR3 DNA sequence: TGTGCTAGTGGTCCCGGGGTAGTAGCTAATGAAAAACTGTTTTTT. As protein: CASGPGVVANEKLFF. This rearrangement joins TRBV12-5 to TRBJ1-4; D not resolved. The CDR3 runs 15 residues. Trimming shortened V by 5 bases and J by 3 bases, and 13 bases separated the two germline ends. Germline V lookup: CDR1 LGHNT, CDR2 FRNRAP.

V is TRBV20-1 and J is TRBJ2-7; 9 bases line up with TRBD1. Germline V gene sequence: CDR1 DFQATT, CDR2 SNEGSKA (reference sequence). This CDR3 is built from 15 residues. With 3 bases clipped from V and 0 bases from J, the junction kept 6 bases outside the gene matches. The CDR3 coding sequence is TGCAGTGCTAGTAGGGGACAGGGAATCTCCTACGAGCAGTACTTC. Amino acid sequence: CSASRGQGISYEQYF.

The CDR3 is CASSTGQGEGQPQHF. The CDR3 nucleotides read TGTGCCAGTAGTACGGGACAGGGGGAGGGTCAGCCCCAGCATTTT. The chain has TRBV19 and TRBJ1-5, with 11 bases that match TRBD1. CDR3 size: 15 residues. CDR1 and CDR2 from the germline V gene are LNHDA and SQIVND (reference sequence). V was clipped by 4 bases and J by 6 bases; unmatched bases: 5. Full variable domain (rest looked up from reference TRBV19 and TRBJ1-5): DGGITQSPKYLFRKEGQNVTLSCEQNLNHDAMYWYRQDPGQGLRLIYYSQIVNDFQKGDIAEGYSVSREKKESFPLTVTSAQKNPTAFYLCASSTGQGEGQPQHFGDGTRLSIL.

The chain has TRBV18 and TRBJ2-7; the D gene is possibly TRBD2 (7 bases). This CDR3 has 14 residues. The V and J ends lost 2 bases and 5 bases respectively, with 13 bases between them. Germline CDR1 KGHSH, CDR2 LQKENI. Here the CDR3 reads CASSPGGGQDEQYF. The DNA for the CDR3 is TGTGCCAGCTCACCAGGGGGGGGCCAGGACGAGCAGTACTTC.

The V call is TRBV27, the J call TRBJ1-2; TRBD1 is a possible D gene (5 bases). The CDR3 is 13 residues long. Looked up from germline, CDR1 is MNHEY and CDR2 is SMNVEV (reference sequence). V lost 6 bases, J lost 0 bases, and 8 bases lay in between. The CDR3 sequence is CASRQTANYGYTF. The CDR3 bases are TGTGCCAGCAGACAGACAGCTAACTATGGCTACACCTTC.

The CDR3 protein is CAWSVPAGLNTF. CDR3 nucleotide sequence: TGTGCCTGGAGTGTACCCGCAGGGTTGAACACCTTC. The chain employs TRBV30 and TRBJ1-2; D may be TRBD1 (5 bases). The CDR3 runs 12 residues. The V and J ends lost 0 bases and 12 bases respectively, with 14 bases between them. Germline-derived CDR1 and CDR2 are GTSNPN and SVGIG (reference sequence).

The chain is built from TRBV5-1 and TRBJ2-6; possible D gene TRBD1, 6 bases. Germline-derived CDR1 and CDR2 are SGHRS and YFSETQ. The CDR3 runs to 16 residues. The V and J ends lost 7 bases and 0 bases respectively, with 14 bases between them. The CDR3 reads CASAAQGPSGANVLTF. The CDR3 nucleotides are TGCGCCAGCGCCGCACAGGGTCCCTCTGGGGCCAACGTCCTGACTTTC.

The chain carries TRBV6-5 and TRBJ2-2; TRBD1 matches 7 bases. The junction had 6 bases not matched to a gene; V was cut back by 5 bases and J by 6 bases. The length of the CDR3 is 14 residues. Germline loops: CDR1 MNHEY, CDR2 SVGAGI. This CDR3 reads CASSTPQGAGELFF. The DNA of the CDR3 is TGTGCCAGCAGTACTCCTCAGGGGGCCGGGGAGCTGTTTTTT.

This clone has only one observation. The CDR3 DNA reads TGTGCCAGCAGTACCCCGACAGGAGATAGTCAGCCCCAGCATTTT. It is translated as CASSTPTGDSQPQHF. The genes are TRBV28 and TRBJ1-5; TRBD1 might be the D (6 bases). Deletions cut 5 bases from V and 6 bases from J, with 17 bases between. Germline V gene lookup returns CDR1 MDHEN and CDR2 SYDVKM. This CDR3 has 15 amino acids.

This chain joins TRBV4-1 and TRBJ2-5; 7 bases agree with TRBD1. J gave up 2 bases and V 3 bases, and 3 bases lay outside the gene matches. The CDR3 totals 14 residues. From germline, CDR1 is MGHRA and CDR2 YSYEKL. CDR3 sequence (DNA): TGCGCCAGCAGCCAGGGCAGGGGGCAAGAGACCCAGTACTTC. Its translation is CASSQGRGQETQYF.

This clone was recorded a few times. This sequence joins TRBV6-5 and TRBJ2-1; a weak D match, TRBD1 (6 bases). V was clipped by 6 bases and J by 0 bases, with 12 bases between them. Germline V gene data show CDR1 as MNHEY and CDR2 as SVGAGI. CDR3 length equals 15 residues. CDR3 in amino acids: CASSLTGRSYNEQFF. CDR3 nucleotide sequence: TGTGCCAGCAGCCTAACAGGGCGCTCCTACAATGAGCAGTTCTTC.